The clone carrying this T cell receptor (beta chain) has ten or more counts. As yet, its antigen is unknown. For the diagnoses, clinical symptoms, serum thyroxine and TRAb, thyroid ultrasound and orbital computed tomography were used. V lost 7 bases and J 2 bases, leaving 8 bases between the germline ends. The CDR3 contains 12 residues. The V gene's germline CDR1 is SQVTM and CDR2 ANQGSEA. This record belongs to a study of T cells in Graves' hyperthyroidism and ophthalmopathy. Study conclusions and caveats: A model built on 13 V-J features separated ophthalmopathy from stable hyperthyroidism. The model's output predicted ophthalmopathy at a median of about 6.5 months prior to onset. Clonotypes that were expanded in thyroid above 0.001 mostly appeared in blood too.

From RNA transcripts, TCR beta CDR3 regions were amplified. Initially, a first-round RT-PCR of the TCR CDR3 employed the HTBI primer set. TCRdb fed the multiplex PCR reads into MiXCR, producing one record per CDR3 protein. The profile shows a few hundred thousand distinct CDR3 sequences, around a sixth of them singletons. The TCR sequence derives from a woman aged 40 to 50 with Graves' ophthalmopathy. Material: blood. The V gene is TRBV29-1, the J gene TRBJ2-2, with no clear D. The CDR3 loop reads CSADANTGELFF. The CDR3 region has the DNA TGCAGCGCGGACGCCAACACCGGGGAGCTGTTTTTT.